The following is a T cell receptor (beta chain) sequence with its context. The antigen is not known. Trimming shortened V by 4 bases and J by 4 bases, and 12 bases separated the two germline ends. The CDR3 loop spans 13 amino acids. Per the germline V gene, CDR1 is SGHRS and CDR2 is YFSETQ. These data originate in a study of cytomegalovirus exposure and HLA in healthy donors. Both 60 Vbeta primers and 13 Jbeta primers went into the PCR. Profiling relied on immunoSEQ multiplex PCR, and the TCRdb table lists in-frame clones only, not all of them. The specimen's table records just under 80,000 clones. Study-wide results and limits: Some segments of the V type, notably TRBV6-2 and TRBV6-3, were excluded as indistinguishable. Later analysis associated a missense DCLRE1C variant with TCR beta V- and J-gene trimming. Across donors, sequencing depth was assumed by presence/absence analyses to be roughly uniform.

The sample consisted of PBMCs. This TCR was sampled from a man younger than 35 in good health and CMV-seropositive. The J gene is TRBJ2-7, the V gene TRBV5-1; tentatively, D is TRBD2 (5 bases). CDR3 in amino acids: CASSPDGLYEQYF. CDR3 DNA: TGCGCCAGCAGCCCGGACGGACTTTACGAGCAGTACTTC.